This paragraph reports one T cell receptor (beta chain). It was with a sample-barcoded 5' primer and a J-beta primer mix that a second PCR of roughly 7 to 12 cycles was run. Each CDR3 protein is one row after TCRdb ran MiXCR on the 5' RACE reads. The table includes fewer than 900,000 distinct CDR3 sequences, about 34% detected once. These data are taken from a study of blood T cells in healthy people across ages. The germline CDR1 and CDR2 sequences are DFQATT and SNEGSKA (reference sequence). The V and J ends lost 8 bases and 1 base, in that order; junction bases with no gene match: 4. The CDR3 has 13 amino acids.

The chain couples TRBV20-1 to TRBJ2-3, with TRBD1 matching 9 bases. The sequencing sample was made of blood. The TCR originated in a man between 18 and 29 years old in good health. The CDR3 coding sequence is TGCAGTACAGGGGGCGCGGGCACAGATACGCAGTATTTT. The encoded protein is CSTGGAGTDTQYF.